The sequence of this TCR beta chain was determined in a study of spatial heterogeneity in lung cancer. About the research overall: Follow-up PBMC specimens underwent sequencing when available; their median timing was about 2 years after resection. Detection of beta-chain sequences consistently exceeded that of alpha-chain sequences. The average count in raw reads for each unique TCR and UMI combination exceeded eight appearances.

Documented time point: blood at routine non-recurrence follow-up after resection. The input material, whole RNA from tumor, nontumor lung or frozen PBMC, was sequenced unsorted. TCRdb used MiXCR to reprocess the 5' RACE reads, holding one entry per CDR3 protein. Of 95,000 to 130,000 distinct CDR3 sequences in the sample, about 12% were seen once. The CDR3 consists of 14 residues. Germline V lookup: CDR1 SEHNR, CDR2 FQNEAQ (reference sequence). J lost 2 bases, V lost 3 bases, and 3 bases had no gene match. The V and J genes are TRBV7-9 and TRBJ2-5; 7 positions agree with TRBD1. The source is a male donor with early-stage non-small cell lung cancer. The material sequenced was PBMCs, taken at follow-up. CDR3 sequence (DNA): TGTGCCAGCAGCTTTGGGACAGAACAAGAGACCCAGTACTTC. Encoded protein: CASSFGTEQETQYF.